Described below is a single T cell receptor beta chain sequence and its context. Its antigen is unknown. Per the original data handling: Seldom did patient CD8+ clones exceeding 1% match published virus-specific TCRB sequences. Produced via immunoSEQ multiplex PCR; TCRdb's table is partial and in-frame only. The DNA gave D and trimming, while V, J and clone size come from that table. The repertoire holds almost 7,500 clones, with 74% as singletons. The sample comes from a study of somatic mutations in cytotoxic T cells in rheumatoid arthritis. Looking at the study overall: Peripheral blood samples of 25 to 35 ml EDTA were taken from patients directly after diagnosis and before treatment.

The CDR3 is made up of 16 amino acids. Germline V CDR1 and CDR2: SQVTM, ANQGSEA. The V end was cut by 6 bases, the J end by 0 bases, with 18 bases between. Broader study findings: With roughly 62 patients examined, about 8 had a largest CD8+ clone exceeding 20% of CD8+ cells. Among patients with rheumatoid arthritis, but not healthy controls, CD8+ clonality increased with age.

The receptor was isolated from an adult with rheumatoid arthritis. The sequenced material came from CD8+ T cells sorted from blood. The chain links TRBV29-1 to TRBJ1-3; D may be TRBD1 (6 bases). CDR3: CSVPPRGASSGNTIYF. The CDR3 DNA reads as TGCAGCGTGCCACCCAGGGGAGCAAGCTCTGGAAACACCATATATTTT.